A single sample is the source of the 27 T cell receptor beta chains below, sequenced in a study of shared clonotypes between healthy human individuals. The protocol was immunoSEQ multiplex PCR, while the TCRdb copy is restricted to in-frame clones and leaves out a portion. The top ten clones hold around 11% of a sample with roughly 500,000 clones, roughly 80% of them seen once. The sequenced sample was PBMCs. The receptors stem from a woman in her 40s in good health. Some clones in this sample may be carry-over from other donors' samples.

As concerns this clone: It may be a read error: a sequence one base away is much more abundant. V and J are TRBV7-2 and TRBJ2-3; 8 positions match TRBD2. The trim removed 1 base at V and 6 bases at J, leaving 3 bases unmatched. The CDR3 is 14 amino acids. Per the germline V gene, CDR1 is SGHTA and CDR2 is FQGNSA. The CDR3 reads CASSLGREVDTQYF. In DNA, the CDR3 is TGTGCCAGCAGCTTAGGGCGGGAGGTGGATACGCAGTATTTT.

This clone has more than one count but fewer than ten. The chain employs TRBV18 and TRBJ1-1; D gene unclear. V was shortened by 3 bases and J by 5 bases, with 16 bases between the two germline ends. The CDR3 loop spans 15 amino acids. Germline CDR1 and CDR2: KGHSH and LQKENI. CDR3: CASSPDGRVGTEAFF. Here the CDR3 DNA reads TGTGCCAGCTCACCGGACGGGAGGGTGGGAACTGAAGCTTTCTTT.

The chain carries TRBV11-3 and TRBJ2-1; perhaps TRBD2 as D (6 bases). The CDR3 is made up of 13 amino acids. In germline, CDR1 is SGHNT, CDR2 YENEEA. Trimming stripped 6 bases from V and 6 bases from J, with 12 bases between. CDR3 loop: CASSTGVGNEQFF. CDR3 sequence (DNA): TGTGCCAGCAGTACGGGAGTCGGCAATGAGCAGTTCTTC.

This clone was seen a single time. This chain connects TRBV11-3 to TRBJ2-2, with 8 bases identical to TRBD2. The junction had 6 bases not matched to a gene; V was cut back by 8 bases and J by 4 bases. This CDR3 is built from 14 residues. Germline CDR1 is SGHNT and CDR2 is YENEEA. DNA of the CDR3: TGTGCCAGCGGACTAGCTGGGAGCACCGGGGAGCTGTTTTTT. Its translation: CASGLAGSTGELFF.

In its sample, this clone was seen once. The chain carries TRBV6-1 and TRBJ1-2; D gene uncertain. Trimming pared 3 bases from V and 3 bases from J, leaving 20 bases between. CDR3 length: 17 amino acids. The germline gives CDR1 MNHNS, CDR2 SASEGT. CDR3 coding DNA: TGTGCCAGCAGTGACAGTCCAATTCGGAGCGTCGACTATGGCTACACCTTC. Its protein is CASSDSPIRSVDYGYTF.

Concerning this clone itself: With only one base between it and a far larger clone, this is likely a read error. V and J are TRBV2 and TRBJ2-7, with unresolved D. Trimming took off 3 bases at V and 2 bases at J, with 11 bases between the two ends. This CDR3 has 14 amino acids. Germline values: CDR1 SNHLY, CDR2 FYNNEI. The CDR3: CASSEGSYPYEQYF. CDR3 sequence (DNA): TGTGCCAGCAGTGAGGGCAGCTACCCCTACGAGCAGTACTTC.

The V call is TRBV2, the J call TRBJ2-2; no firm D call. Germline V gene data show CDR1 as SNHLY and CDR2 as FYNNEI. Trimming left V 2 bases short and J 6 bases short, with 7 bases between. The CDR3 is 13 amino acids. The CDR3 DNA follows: TGTGCCAGCAGTGAAATCCCTGCCGGGGAGCTGTTTTTT. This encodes CASSEIPAGELFF.

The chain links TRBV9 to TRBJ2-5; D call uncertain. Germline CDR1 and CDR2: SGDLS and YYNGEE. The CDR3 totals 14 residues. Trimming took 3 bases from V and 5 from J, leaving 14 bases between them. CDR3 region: CASSEGIARETQYF. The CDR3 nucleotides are TGTGCCAGCAGCGAGGGAATAGCCCGGGAGACCCAGTACTTC.

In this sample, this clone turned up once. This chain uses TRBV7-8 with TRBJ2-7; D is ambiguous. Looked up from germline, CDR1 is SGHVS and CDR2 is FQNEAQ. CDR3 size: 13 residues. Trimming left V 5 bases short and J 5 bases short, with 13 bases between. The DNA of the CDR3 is TGTGCCAGCAGCCGAGCGATTGGAGACGAGCAGTACTTC. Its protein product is CASSRAIGDEQYF.

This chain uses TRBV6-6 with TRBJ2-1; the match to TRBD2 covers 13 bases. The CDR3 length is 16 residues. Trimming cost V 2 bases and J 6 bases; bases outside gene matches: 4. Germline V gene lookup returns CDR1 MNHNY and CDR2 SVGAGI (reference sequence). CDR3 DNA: TGTGCCAGCAGTTACGGAACTAGCGGGAGGGCCAATGAGCAGTTCTTC. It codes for CASSYGTSGRANEQFF.

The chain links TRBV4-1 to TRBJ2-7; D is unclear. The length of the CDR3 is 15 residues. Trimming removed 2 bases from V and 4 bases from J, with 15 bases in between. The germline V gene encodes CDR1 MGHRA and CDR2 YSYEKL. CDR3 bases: TGCGCCAGCAGCCAACTGGGGAAAGTGGGTTACGAGCAGTACTTC. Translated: CASSQLGKVGYEQYF.

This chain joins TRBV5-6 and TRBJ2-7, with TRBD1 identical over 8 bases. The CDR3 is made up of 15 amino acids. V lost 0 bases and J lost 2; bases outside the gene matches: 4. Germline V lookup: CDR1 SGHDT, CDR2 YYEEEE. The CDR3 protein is CASSLGWTGTYEQYF. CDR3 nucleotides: TGTGCCAGCAGCTTGGGATGGACAGGGACCTACGAGCAGTACTTC. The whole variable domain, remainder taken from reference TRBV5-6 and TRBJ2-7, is DAGVTQSPTHLIKTRGQQVTLRCSPKSGHDTVSWYQQALGQGPQFIFQYYEEEERQRGNFPDRFSGHQFPNYSSELNVNALLLGDSALYLCASSLGWTGTYEQYFGPGTRLTVT.

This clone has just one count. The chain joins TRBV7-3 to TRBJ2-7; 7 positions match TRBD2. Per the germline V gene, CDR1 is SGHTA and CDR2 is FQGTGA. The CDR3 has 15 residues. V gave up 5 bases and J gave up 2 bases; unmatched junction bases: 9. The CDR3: CASSPSRAGTYEQYF. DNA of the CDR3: TGTGCCAGCAGCCCGAGTAGAGCGGGAACCTACGAGCAGTACTTC. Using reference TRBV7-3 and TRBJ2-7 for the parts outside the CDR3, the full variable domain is GAGVSQTPSNKVTEKGKYVELRCDPISGHTALYWYRQSLGQGPEFLIYFQGTGAADDSGLPNDRFFAVRPEGSVSTLKIQRTERGDSAVYLCASSPSRAGTYEQYFGPGTRLTVT.

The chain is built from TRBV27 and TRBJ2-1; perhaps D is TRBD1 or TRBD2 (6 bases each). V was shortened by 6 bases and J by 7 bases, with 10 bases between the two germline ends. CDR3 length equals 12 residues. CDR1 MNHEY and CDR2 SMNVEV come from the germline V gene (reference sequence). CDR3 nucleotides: TGTGCCAGCAGCCAGGGGAGGAATGAGCAGTTCTTC. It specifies CASSQGRNEQFF.

The CDR3 DNA reads as TGTGCCAGCAGCCTGCCGGGGACTTCAGAGACCCAGTACTTC. Its translation is CASSLPGTSETQYF. The rearrangement joins TRBV6-6 to TRBJ2-5; possible D gene TRBD2, 6 bases. The V gene's germline CDR1 is MNHNY and CDR2 SVGAGI (reference sequence). V was trimmed by 6 bases and J by 4 bases, leaving 15 bases between them. The CDR3 sequence is 14 residues long.

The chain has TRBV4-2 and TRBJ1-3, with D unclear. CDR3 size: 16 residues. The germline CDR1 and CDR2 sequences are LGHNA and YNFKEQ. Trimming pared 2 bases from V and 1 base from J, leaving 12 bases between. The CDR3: CASSQQDNMSGNTIYF. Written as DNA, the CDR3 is TGTGCCAGCAGCCAACAAGATAATATGTCTGGAAACACCATATATTTT.

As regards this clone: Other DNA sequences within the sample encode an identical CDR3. In nucleotides, the CDR3 is TGTGCCACCAGCCTAGCGGGAGCCGGGGAGCTGTTTTTT. It specifies CATSLAGAGELFF. The chain is built from TRBV15 and TRBJ2-2; 10 bases map to TRBD2. This CDR3 has 13 residues. Germline V gives CDR1 LNHNV, CDR2 YYDKDF (reference sequence). The V gene end was trimmed by 5 bases and the J gene end by 6 bases; junction bases not matched to a gene: 0.

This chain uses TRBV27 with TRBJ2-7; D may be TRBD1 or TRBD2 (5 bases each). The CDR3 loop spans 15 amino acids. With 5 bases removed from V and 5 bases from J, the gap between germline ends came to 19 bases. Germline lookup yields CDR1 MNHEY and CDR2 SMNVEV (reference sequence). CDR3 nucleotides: TGTGCCAGCAGTCGGGGATCAGGGCCTCTCCACGAGCAGTACTTC. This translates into CASSRGSGPLHEQYF.

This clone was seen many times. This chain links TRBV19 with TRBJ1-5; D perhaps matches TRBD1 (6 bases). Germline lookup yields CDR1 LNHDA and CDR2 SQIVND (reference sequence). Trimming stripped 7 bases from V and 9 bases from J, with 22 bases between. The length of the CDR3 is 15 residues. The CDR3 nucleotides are TGTGCCAGTACTCCTACTGCGGGGGGGCGCGGGCCCCAGCATTTT. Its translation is CASTPTAGGRGPQHF.

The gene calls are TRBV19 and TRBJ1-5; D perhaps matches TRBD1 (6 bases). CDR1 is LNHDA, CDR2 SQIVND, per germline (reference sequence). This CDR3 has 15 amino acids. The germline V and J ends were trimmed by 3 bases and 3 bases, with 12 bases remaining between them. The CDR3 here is CASSILRGSNQPQHF. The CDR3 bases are TGTGCCAGTAGTATTCTCAGGGGTTCCAATCAGCCCCAGCATTTT.

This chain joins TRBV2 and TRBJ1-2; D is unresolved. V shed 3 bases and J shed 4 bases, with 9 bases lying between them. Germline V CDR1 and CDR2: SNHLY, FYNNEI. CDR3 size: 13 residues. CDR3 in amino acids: CASSEEATYGYTF. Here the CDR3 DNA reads TGTGCCAGCAGTGAGGAGGCGACCTATGGCTACACCTTC. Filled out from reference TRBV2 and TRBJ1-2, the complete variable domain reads EPEVTQTPSHQVTQMGQEVILRCVPISNHLYFYWYRQILGQKVEFLVSFYNNEISEKSEIFDDQFSVERPDGSNFTLKIRSTKLEDSAMYFCASSEEATYGYTFGSGTRLTVV.

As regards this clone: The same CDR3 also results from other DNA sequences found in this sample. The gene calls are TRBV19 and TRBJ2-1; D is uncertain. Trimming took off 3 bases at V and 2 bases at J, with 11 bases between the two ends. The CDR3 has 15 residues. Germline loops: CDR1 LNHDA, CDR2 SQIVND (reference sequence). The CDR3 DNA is TGTGCCAGTAGTATCCCAGGCCTAGCCTACAATGAGCAGTTCTTC. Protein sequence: CASSIPGLAYNEQFF.

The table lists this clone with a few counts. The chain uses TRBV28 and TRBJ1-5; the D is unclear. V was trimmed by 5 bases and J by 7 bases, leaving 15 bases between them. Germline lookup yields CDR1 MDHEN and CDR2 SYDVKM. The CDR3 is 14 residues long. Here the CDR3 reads CASSVALTRQPQHF. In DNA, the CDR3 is TGTGCCAGCAGTGTGGCCCTGACCCGGCAGCCCCAGCATTTT. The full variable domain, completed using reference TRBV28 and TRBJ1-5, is DVKVTQSSRYLVKRTGEKVFLECVQDMDHENMFWYRQDPGLGLRLIYFSYDVKMKEKGDIPEGYSVSREKKERFSLILESASTNQTSMYLCASSVALTRQPQHFGDGTRLSIL.

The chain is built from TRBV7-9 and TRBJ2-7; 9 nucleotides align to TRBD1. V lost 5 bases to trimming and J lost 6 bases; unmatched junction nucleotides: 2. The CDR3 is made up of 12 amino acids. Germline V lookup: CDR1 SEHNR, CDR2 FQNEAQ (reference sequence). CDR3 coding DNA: TGTGCCAGCAGCCGGACAGGGGTCGAGCAGTACTTC. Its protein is CASSRTGVEQYF.

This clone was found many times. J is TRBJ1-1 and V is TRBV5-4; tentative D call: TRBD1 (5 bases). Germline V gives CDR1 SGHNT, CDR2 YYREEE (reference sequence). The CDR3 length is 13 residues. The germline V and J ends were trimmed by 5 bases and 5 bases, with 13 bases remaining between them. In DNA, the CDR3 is TGTGCCAGCAGACCCGCGACAGAGACTGAAGCTTTCTTT. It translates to CASRPATETEAFF.

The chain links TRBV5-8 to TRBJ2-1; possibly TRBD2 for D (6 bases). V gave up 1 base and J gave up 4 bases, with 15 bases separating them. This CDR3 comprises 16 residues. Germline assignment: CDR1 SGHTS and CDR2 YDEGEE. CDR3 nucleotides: TGTGCCAGCAGCTTGTATCGGGGACTCGATTACAATGAGCAGTTCTTC. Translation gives CASSLYRGLDYNEQFF.

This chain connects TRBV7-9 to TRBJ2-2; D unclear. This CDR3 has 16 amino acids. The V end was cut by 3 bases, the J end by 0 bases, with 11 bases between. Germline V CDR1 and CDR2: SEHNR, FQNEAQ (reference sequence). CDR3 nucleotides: TGTGCCAGCAGCTTGGCCGCGATAACGAACACCGGGGAGCTGTTTTTT. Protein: CASSLAAITNTGELFF.